This T cell receptor (beta chain) was sequenced for a study of regulatory T cells in long-lasting Graves disease (dated by TCRdb to the early 2020s). Study-wide context: To count as having persistent Graves' disease, a patient had to have received antithyroid drug treatment for over 5 years with TSH receptor autoantibodies remaining persistently positive. Antithyroid drugs had been taken for 8.5 to 11 years on average by persistent Graves' disease patients in the clinical cohort. A total of roughly 33 samples underwent TCR sequencing: around 13 from persistent and roughly 20 from newly diagnosed Graves' disease patients. Peripheral blood TCR sequencing and RNA sequencing compared persistent Graves' disease patients with newly diagnosed Graves' disease patients. The study was registered as a clinical trial and conducted in China. Broader findings and caveats from the paper: Preferential use of TRBV28, TRBJ1-2 and TRBJ2-5 was observed in persistent disease, whereas TRBV20-1 and TRBJ2-1 were favored in newly diagnosed disease. Compared with newly diagnosed patients, patients with persistent Graves' disease had lower TCR Shannon entropy and fewer highly expanded clones, which suggests clonal expansion. Peripheral blood alone was examined, since thyroid tissue, which constituted the primary lesion, could not be accessed. Persistent patients shared more public clonotypes among themselves (2,741) than newly diagnosed patients did (approximately 900). Only the TCR beta chain was sequenced and analyzed. The authors acknowledged the small sample size as a limitation that may reduce accuracy.

V was cut back by 6 bases and J by 6 bases, leaving a gap of 20 bases between them. Its CDR3 holds 15 amino acids, cysteine through phenylalanine. The retained sequence is limited to the CDR3, 45 bases, with the frame set at the first base. The germline V gene sets CDR1 to SQVTM and CDR2 to ANQGSEA. The sample's time point label, decoded: persistent/refractory GD, antithyroid drugs over 5 years with positive TRAb. For both TCR sequencing and RNA sequencing, RNA was extracted from PBMCs in TRIzol. Graves' disease was diagnosed according to American Thyroid Association guidelines. Patients for the study were recruited at an endocrinology department in Xi'an, China. From each patient, approximately 10 milliliters of peripheral blood was collected into an EDTA anticoagulant tube. Ficoll Paque Plus density gradient separation was used to isolate PBMCs, and no further T cell sorting was performed. An Agilent 2100 Bioanalyzer and agarose gel were used to assess RNA quality, and a NanoDrop 2000 was used to measure RNA concentration.

This clonotype was picked up a small number of times. Its antigen remains undetermined. No qualities accompany the bases; no much larger clone lies one base away. Library construction relied on multiplex PCR. Sequencing was performed on an Illumina HiSeq 4000. CDR3 regions were amplified by Arm-PCR with iRepertoire HTBI primers to construct TCR beta libraries. PCR products were gel purified before sequencing. In the original analysis: Across samples, fewer than 70 TRBV and roughly 13 TRBJ segments were identified and used for gene usage analysis of CDR3 amino acid clonotypes. Filtered high-quality paired reads were merged into contigs using COPE and FqMerger. BLAST was used to align contigs to IMGT TRBV, TRBD and TRBJ reference genes, with CDR3 defined following IMGT. Any clonotype with a frequency above 0.1% was classified as a highly expanded clone. Shannon entropy served as the measure of repertoire diversity, while the Gini coefficient captured V-J evenness. A clonotype found in more than one individual was treated as public. TCRdb handled the public reads itself, with Q25 trimming in fastp and clone calling in MiXCR, and kept productive beta chains. Rows with a matching CDR3 protein are joined into one entry that keeps the most common DNA and genes. The V and J calls come from TCRdb's annotation, not from the publication. The sample table holds about 470,000 distinct CDR3 sequences, of which less than 25% were seen once. The ten largest account for approximately 8% of the sample.

The material sequenced was peripheral blood mononuclear cells (PBMCs), taken when the disease was refractory, from a patient treated with antithyroid drugs. The chain links TRBV29-1 with TRBJ2-2; the D gene is tentatively TRBD1 or TRBD2, each matching 5 bases. The sequence came from a female donor with Graves disease. The CDR3 reads as follows: CSVGDHGVGSGELFF. At the DNA level, the sequence is TGCAGCGTGGGGGACCACGGGGTAGGGTCCGGGGAGCTGTTTTTT.